This TCR beta chain came from a study of T cell responses to AZD1222 COVID-19 vaccine. Study-level points and caveats: The donor group comprised mostly white British people and more females; the analysis possibly underestimated clonal diversity. Regions 160-218 and 743-854 dominated among vaccine-associated CD4 TCRs spanning spike. At study baseline, merely roughly 6 AZD1222 recipients were seropositive. Two AZD1222 administrations were followed by greater Spike-specific TCR breadth and depth.

Germline V gives CDR1 SGDLS, CDR2 YYNGEE. The CDR3 consists of 14 residues. Trimming pared 6 bases from V and 4 bases from J, leaving 15 bases between. Only in-frame clones appear in the TCRdb table, and some are missing; sequencing was by immunoSEQ multiplex PCR. This repertoire shows about 150,000 clones, roughly nine tenths found once; its top ten account for under 1.5%. For this clone: The antigen remains unidentified.

The clonotype comes from an adult who received the AZD1222 COVID-19 vaccine. The chain combines TRBV9 with TRBJ2-3; D tentatively reads TRBD1 or TRBD2 (5 bases each). The material sequenced was peripheral blood, taken 28 days after the second AZD1222 dose. Written as DNA, the CDR3 is TGTGCCAGCAACCTAGCTGAGGGGTCAGATACGCAGTATTTT. It yields the protein CASNLAEGSDTQYF.